These 10 T cell receptor beta chains share one sample of origin, sequenced in a study of blood T cell repertoires in COVID-19. Repertoires were generated with immunoSEQ multiplex PCR, while TCRdb's copy carries only in-frame clones and drops some. The sample includes hundreds of thousands of clones, under 90% seen only once; the top ten take 7.5% to 9%. The sequenced sample consisted of peripheral blood. These receptor sequences come from a human donor in a cohort sampled during active COVID-19.

The chain is built from TRBV7-9 and TRBJ2-2; TRBD2 matches 11 bases. Trimming at V came to 5 bases and at J to 4 bases, leaving 6 bases not matched to a gene. This CDR3 has 16 residues. The germline gives CDR1 SEHNR, CDR2 FQNEAQ (reference sequence). CDR3 sequence: CASSKLAGELTGELFF. For the CDR3, the DNA is TGTGCCAGCAGCAAACTAGCGGGAGAGCTCACCGGGGAGCTGTTTTTT.

As regards this clone: At the DNA level, this CDR3 is encoded by other sequences in the same sample as well. The DNA for the CDR3 is TGCGCCAGCAGCTTGGCCGGAGGGGAGCAGTACTTC. The encoded protein is CASSLAGGEQYF. The V gene is TRBV5-1, the J gene TRBJ2-7; D is possibly TRBD2 (6 bases). Germline lookup yields CDR1 SGHRS and CDR2 YFSETQ. V lost 0 bases and J 7 bases, leaving 8 bases between the germline ends. The CDR3 contains 12 residues.

This sequence joins TRBV10-3 and TRBJ1-6; the D is unclear. V lost 0 bases and J 0 bases, leaving 12 bases between the germline ends. Germline V gene data show CDR1 as ENHRY and CDR2 as SYGVKD. The CDR3 totals 18 residues. DNA of the CDR3: TGTGCCATCAGTGAGTCGGGCCTACAGAGCTCCTATAATTCACCCCTCCACTTT. It codes for CAISESGLQSSYNSPLHF.

The chain employs TRBV5-1 and TRBJ1-1; 9 nucleotides match TRBD1. This CDR3 region has 16 residues. Germline V gene data show CDR1 as SGHRS and CDR2 as YFSETQ. Trimming removed 1 base from V and 2 bases from J; junction bases left unmatched: 6. Here the CDR3 DNA reads TGCGCCAGCAGCTTGCTCGCGGGACAGGGTAACACTGAAGCTTTCTTT. This translates into CASSLLAGQGNTEAFF.

This rearrangement joins TRBV5-1 to TRBJ2-1; D might be TRBD2 (7 bases). The CDR3 length is 17 residues. The germline gives CDR1 SGHRS, CDR2 YFSETQ. Trimming removed 3 bases from V and 5 bases from J, with 21 bases in between. CDR3 in amino acids: CASSYTTFAGADNEQFF. CDR3 nucleotides: TGCGCCAGCAGCTACACAACCTTCGCGGGGGCGGACAATGAGCAGTTCTTC. Full variable domain (outside the CDR3, taken from reference TRBV5-1 and TRBJ2-1): KAGVTQTPRYLIKTRGQQVTLSCSPISGHRSVSWYQQTPGQGLQFLFEYFSETQRNKGNFPGRFSGRQFSNSRSEMNVSTLELGDSALYLCASSYTTFAGADNEQFFGPGTRLTVL.

The rearrangement uses TRBV4-2 and TRBJ2-1; 12 bases are a match to TRBD2. This CDR3 spans 18 amino acids. Germline V gene lookup returns CDR1 LGHNA and CDR2 YNFKEQ. With V trimmed by 0 bases and J by 8 bases, 11 bases remained unmatched. CDR3 residues: CASSQDGPGTSGLDEQFF. In nucleotides, the CDR3 is TGTGCCAGCAGCCAAGATGGGCCAGGGACTAGCGGGTTGGATGAGCAGTTCTTC.

The chain couples TRBV4-2 to TRBJ2-1; D gene uncertain. The germline V gene encodes CDR1 LGHNA and CDR2 YNFKEQ. The CDR3 runs 15 residues. The V gene lost 4 bases and the J gene lost 0 bases, with 10 bases spanning the gap. This chain's CDR3 is CASSPRTNSYNEQFF. The CDR3, as DNA: TGTGCCAGCAGCCCCCGTACTAACTCCTACAATGAGCAGTTCTTC.

The chain joins TRBV6-5 to TRBJ1-1, with 8 nucleotides matching TRBD1. The J segment lost 5 bases and the V segment lost 7 bases, leaving 6 bases of the junction unmatched. Germline V lookup: CDR1 MNHEY, CDR2 SVGAGI. The CDR3 loop spans 13 amino acids. For the CDR3, the DNA is TGTGCCAGCAAGGGCACAGGGGGAACTGAAGCTTTCTTT. Translating gives CASKGTGGTEAFF.

The chain employs TRBV6-5 and TRBJ2-7; possibly TRBD1 for D (5 bases). V was pared by 0 bases and J by 11 bases, with 14 bases between. Germline-derived CDR1 and CDR2 are MNHEY and SVGAGI. CDR3 length equals 13 residues. The CDR3 loop reads CASSYSQQGPKYF. DNA of the CDR3: TGTGCCAGCAGTTACTCCCAGCAGGGCCCCAAGTACTTC.

The sample holds one count of this clone. The chain joins TRBV4-1 to TRBJ2-5, with 8 bases matching TRBD2. The length of the CDR3 is 16 residues. Germline trimming cut 1 base from V and 2 bases from J; bases unmatched to any gene: 6. The germline gives CDR1 MGHRA, CDR2 YSYEKL. The chain's CDR3 is CASSQGVLAAQETQYF. CDR3 bases: TGCGCCAGCAGCCAAGGCGTACTAGCGGCGCAAGAGACCCAGTACTTC.